The 15 T cell receptor beta chains below all came from one sample that was sequenced in a study of T cell responses to AZD1222 COVID-19 vaccine. Sequencing used immunoSEQ multiplex PCR; TCRdb keeps in-frame clones, though not all of them. The table records some 190,000 clones, about 95% of them present only once. The sample in question was peripheral blood, obtained 28 days after the second dose of the MenACWY control vaccine. All receptors derive from an adult who received the MenACWY meningococcal vaccine as a control.

The rearrangement links TRBV28 to TRBJ2-1; maybe TRBD2 (5 bases). Trimming removed 7 bases at V and 2 bases at J, with 15 bases between. This CDR3 is built from 15 residues. Germline assignment: CDR1 MDHEN and CDR2 SYDVKM. The CDR3 is CASTSGITTYNEQFF. DNA of the CDR3: TGTGCCAGCACGTCGGGAATAACTACCTACAATGAGCAGTTCTTC.

CDR3: CASRVEGGTGELFF. CDR3 in DNA: TGTGCCAGCAGAGTAGAAGGGGGCACCGGGGAGCTGTTTTTT. V gene TRBV6-5 combines with J gene TRBJ2-2; possibly TRBD1 for D (6 bases). Trimming cost V 6 bases and J 4 bases, with 12 bases left between them. The CDR3 consists of 14 residues. CDR1 and CDR2 from the germline V gene are MNHEY and SVGAGI.

The V and J genes are TRBV28 and TRBJ1-1, with a tentative D call TRBD1 (5 bases). The ends were cut back, 5 bases at V and 6 bases at J, with 16 bases in the middle. CDR1 is MDHEN and CDR2 is SYDVKM in the germline V gene. CDR3 size: 14 residues. CDR3 DNA sequence: TGTGCCAGCAGTCCGGTCGAGGGGAGTGCTGAAGCTTTCTTT. Translated, it gives CASSPVEGSAEAFF.

The gene calls are TRBV6-6 and TRBJ2-1, with D perhaps assigned TRBD1 or TRBD2 (5 bases each). Trimming removed 5 bases from V and 0 bases from J, with 17 bases in between. The CDR3 covers 17 residues. Germline V gene sequence: CDR1 MNHNY, CDR2 SVGAGI (reference sequence). CDR3 amino acids: CASSLRWGRSSYNEQFF. For the CDR3, the DNA is TGTGCCAGCAGTCTTAGGTGGGGACGGAGCTCCTACAATGAGCAGTTCTTC.

The chain links TRBV7-2 to TRBJ2-7; 7 positions match TRBD1. The V and J ends lost 0 bases and 0 bases, in that order; junction bases with no gene match: 2. Germline V lookup: CDR1 SGHTA, CDR2 FQGNSA. The CDR3 totals 15 residues. The CDR3 coding sequence is TGTGCCAGCAGCTTAGCAGGGGGCCTCTCCTACGAGCAGTACTTC. Protein: CASSLAGGLSYEQYF.

The rearrangement links TRBV6-2 or TRBV6-3 to TRBJ1-1, with D possibly matching TRBD1 (5 bases). This CDR3 contains 14 residues. The germline CDR1 and CDR2 sequences are MNHEY and SVGEGT. Trimming took off 6 bases at V and 4 bases at J, with 15 bases between the two ends. The CDR3 DNA reads TGTGCCAGCAGCTCACCAGGGAGCCTCACTGAAGCTTTCTTT. Translating gives CASSSPGSLTEAFF.

V usage is TRBV19 and J usage is TRBJ2-2; the match to TRBD2 covers 10 bases. This CDR3 spans 18 amino acids. Germline CDR1 and CDR2: LNHDA and SQIVND (reference sequence). Trimming cost V 1 base and J 3 bases; bases outside gene matches: 8. DNA of the CDR3: TGTGCCAGTAGTATAGGGCTAGCGGGAGCTTTCGACACCGGGGAGCTGTTTTTT. Its translation: CASSIGLAGAFDTGELFF.

The chain uses TRBV28 and TRBJ2-1; 7 positions match TRBD1. V shed 3 bases and J 4 bases; nucleotides not matched to a gene: 6. Germline loops: CDR1 MDHEN, CDR2 SYDVKM. This CDR3 spans 15 amino acids. This chain's CDR3 is CASSFTGAAYNEQFF. The CDR3 coding sequence is TGTGCCAGCAGTTTTACAGGGGCGGCGTACAATGAGCAGTTCTTC.

The chain uses TRBV7-9 and TRBJ2-5, with D uncertain. The CDR3 is 17 amino acids. Per the germline V gene, CDR1 is SEHNR and CDR2 is FQNEAQ (reference sequence). Trimming left V 3 bases short and J 1 base short, with 18 bases between. The CDR3 bases are TGTGCCAGCAGCTTCTCAGCCGTACAAAACTTCCAAGAGACCCAGTACTTC. Amino acid sequence: CASSFSAVQNFQETQYF.

As DNA, the CDR3 is TGTGCCAGCAGTGGGGGGACAGGTCGCTCTGGAAACACCATATATTTT. It is translated as CASSGGTGRSGNTIYF. The chain employs TRBV2 and TRBJ1-3, with 8 bases matching TRBD1. Germline CDR1 SNHLY, CDR2 FYNNEI. The CDR3 totals 16 residues. V lost 4 bases to trimming and J lost 0 bases; unmatched junction nucleotides: 5.

V and J are TRBV11-2 and TRBJ2-7, with a weak D call TRBD2 (6 bases). This CDR3 has 15 residues. CDR1 and CDR2 from the germline V gene are SGHAT and FQNNGV. V dropped 8 bases and J dropped 2 bases, with 19 bases sitting between them. The CDR3 protein is CASRVAGRGTYEQYF. CDR3 bases: TGTGCCAGCCGCGTTGCCGGGAGAGGGACCTACGAGCAGTACTTC.

The rearrangement links TRBV7-8 to TRBJ2-1, with 13 positions matching TRBD2. V was pared by 5 bases and J by 6 bases, with 10 bases of the junction left unmatched. CDR1 SGHVS and CDR2 FQNEAQ come from the germline V gene. This CDR3 contains 17 residues. The DNA of the CDR3 is TGTGCCAGCAGCCTTCGGACTAGCGGGAGTTCAGGCAATGAGCAGTTCTTC. This translates into CASSLRTSGSSGNEQFF.

CDR3 sequence: CASSWQGGETQYF. CDR3 nucleotides: TGTGCCAGCAGTTGGCAGGGAGGTGAGACCCAGTACTTC. The chain joins TRBV28 to TRBJ2-5; a weak D match, TRBD2 (6 bases). Germline V gene data show CDR1 as MDHEN and CDR2 as SYDVKM. Trimming cost V 4 bases and J 5 bases, with 11 bases left between them. This CDR3 region has 13 residues.

V is TRBV2 and J is TRBJ2-1; 11 positions match TRBD2. V was clipped by 6 bases and J by 0 bases; unmatched bases: 4. This CDR3 comprises 16 residues. Looked up from germline, CDR1 is SNHLY and CDR2 is FYNNEI. The chain's CDR3 is CASSRLAGISYNEQFF. The CDR3 DNA reads as TGTGCCAGCAGCCGACTAGCGGGGATCTCCTACAATGAGCAGTTCTTC.

This chain connects TRBV5-1 to TRBJ1-4; TRBD1 might be the D (6 bases). The CDR3 extends over 13 amino acids. Trimming took off 4 bases at V and 7 bases at J, with 11 bases between the two ends. The germline gives CDR1 SGHRS, CDR2 YFSETQ. In nucleotides, the CDR3 is TGCGCCAGCAGCACAGGACAGACTGAAAAACTGTTTTTT. It codes for CASSTGQTEKLFF.